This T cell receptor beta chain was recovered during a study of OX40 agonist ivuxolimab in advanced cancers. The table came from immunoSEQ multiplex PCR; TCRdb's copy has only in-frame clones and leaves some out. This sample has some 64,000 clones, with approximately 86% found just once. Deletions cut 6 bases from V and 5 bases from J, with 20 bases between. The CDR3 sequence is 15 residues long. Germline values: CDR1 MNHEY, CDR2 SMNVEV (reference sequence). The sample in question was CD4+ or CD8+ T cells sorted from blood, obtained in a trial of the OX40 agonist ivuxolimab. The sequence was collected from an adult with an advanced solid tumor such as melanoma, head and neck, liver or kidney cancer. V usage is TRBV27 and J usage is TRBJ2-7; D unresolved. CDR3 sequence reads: CASRLIGGPKHEQYF. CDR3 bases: TGTGCCAGCAGACTTATCGGCGGTCCTAAGCACGAGCAGTACTTC.